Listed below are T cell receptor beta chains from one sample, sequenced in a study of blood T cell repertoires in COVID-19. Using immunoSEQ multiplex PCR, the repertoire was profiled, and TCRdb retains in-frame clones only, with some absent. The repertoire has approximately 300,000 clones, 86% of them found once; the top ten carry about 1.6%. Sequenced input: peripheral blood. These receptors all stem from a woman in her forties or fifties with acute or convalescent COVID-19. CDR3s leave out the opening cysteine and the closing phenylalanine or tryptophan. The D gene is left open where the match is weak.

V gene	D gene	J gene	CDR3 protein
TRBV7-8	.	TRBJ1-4	ASSNLGAGQREKLF
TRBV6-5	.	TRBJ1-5	ASARSGQPQH
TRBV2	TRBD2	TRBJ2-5	ASLAGGQETQY
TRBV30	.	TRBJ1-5	AWNLGSGQPQH
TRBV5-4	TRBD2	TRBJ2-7	ASSYGGPGGYEQY
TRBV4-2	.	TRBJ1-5	ASSQEGASNQPQH
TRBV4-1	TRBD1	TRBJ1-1	ASSQAGGQAGGTEAF
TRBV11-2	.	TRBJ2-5	ASSQTGGPETQY
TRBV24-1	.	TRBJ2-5	ATSDGQRETQY
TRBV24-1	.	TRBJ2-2	ATSEQNTGELF
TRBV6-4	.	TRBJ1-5	ASSDSLCEGASQPQH
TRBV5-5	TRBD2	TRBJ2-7	ASSFGLLAVVYEQY
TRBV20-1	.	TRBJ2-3	SAPFADTQY
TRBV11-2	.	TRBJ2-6	ASSLGHSGANVLT
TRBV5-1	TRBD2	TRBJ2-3	ASSPGTSGKISADTQY
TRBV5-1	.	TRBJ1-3	ASSSQGFSGNTIY
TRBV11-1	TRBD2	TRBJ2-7	ASSPPLAGAHEQY
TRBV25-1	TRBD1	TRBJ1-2	ASSESGRGAYGYT